The 6 T cell receptor beta chains reported below all come from one sample, sequenced in a study of cytomegalovirus exposure and HLA in healthy donors. The PCR made use of 60 Vbeta and 13 Jbeta primers. Only in-frame clones appear in the TCRdb table, and some are missing; sequencing was by immunoSEQ multiplex PCR. Of 100,000 to 150,000 clones detected, 80% to 90% appear once; the ten largest clones hold 0.85% to 1.4%. The specimen sequenced was PBMCs. All receptors derive from a woman under 40 in good health and CMV-seronegative.

The chain recombines TRBV5-4 with TRBJ1-6, with no clear D. Germline loops: CDR1 SGHNT, CDR2 YYREEE (reference sequence). The CDR3 has 13 residues. Trimming pared 5 bases from V and 9 bases from J, leaving 12 bases between. The CDR3 sequence is CASSGGVSSPLHF. CDR3 DNA sequence: TGTGCCAGCAGTGGCGGAGTAAGTTCACCCCTCCACTTT.

DNA of the CDR3: TGTGCCAGCAGGGCACAGAGGGGCAATCAGCCCCAGCATTTT. It yields the protein CASRAQRGNQPQHF. This chain joins TRBV25-1 and TRBJ1-5; D uncertain. The V and J ends lost 6 bases and 2 bases respectively, with 11 bases between them. This CDR3 has 14 residues. The germline CDR1 and CDR2 sequences are MGHDK and SYGVNS.

The rearrangement links TRBV13 to TRBJ2-2, with TRBD2 as a possible D gene (5 bases). This CDR3 has 14 residues. V lost 4 bases and J 6 bases, leaving 12 bases between the germline ends. Germline V gene lookup returns CDR1 PRHDT and CDR2 FYEKMQ (reference sequence). The CDR3 coding sequence is TGTGCCAGCAGCTCCCTCGGTAGCGCCGGGGAGCTGTTTTTT. Its protein product is CASSSLGSAGELFF.

The V and J genes are TRBV5-1 and TRBJ2-1; D is unclear. This CDR3 contains 16 residues. CDR1 and CDR2 (germline): SGHRS, YFSETQ. The ends were cut back, 4 bases at V and 2 bases at J, with 16 bases in the middle. This CDR3 is CASSPQSTVTYNEQFF. CDR3 in DNA: TGCGCCAGCAGCCCCCAGTCTACAGTAACCTACAATGAGCAGTTCTTC.

The chain combines TRBV4-1 with TRBJ2-7, with D perhaps TRBD1 (6 bases). This CDR3 comprises 19 residues. Germline CDR1 MGHRA, CDR2 YSYEKL. The V end was cut by 7 bases, the J end by 4 bases, with 32 bases between. The CDR3 loop reads CASNEPPVGGRGKVYEQYF. The DNA of the CDR3 is TGCGCCAGCAACGAGCCACCGGTAGGGGGAAGGGGAAAGGTTTACGAGCAGTACTTC.

V and J are TRBV19 and TRBJ2-7; perhaps TRBD2 as D (6 bases). Trimming shortened V by 1 base and J by 3 bases, and 10 bases separated the two germline ends. Germline V gene lookup returns CDR1 LNHDA and CDR2 SQIVND (reference sequence). This CDR3 region has 14 residues. The CDR3 coding sequence is TGTGCCAGTAGTATAGGTGGCGGGAACTACGAGCAGTACTTC. Protein product: CASSIGGGNYEQYF.